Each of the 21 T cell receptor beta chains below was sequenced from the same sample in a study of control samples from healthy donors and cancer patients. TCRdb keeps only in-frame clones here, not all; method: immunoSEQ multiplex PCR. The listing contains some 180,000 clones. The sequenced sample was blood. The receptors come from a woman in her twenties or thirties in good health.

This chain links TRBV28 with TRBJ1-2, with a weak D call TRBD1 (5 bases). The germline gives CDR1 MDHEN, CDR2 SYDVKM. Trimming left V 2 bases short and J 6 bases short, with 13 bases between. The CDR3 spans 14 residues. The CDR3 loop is CASSLLGGTNGYTF. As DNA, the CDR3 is TGTGCCAGCAGTTTACTCGGGGGGACTAATGGCTACACCTTC.

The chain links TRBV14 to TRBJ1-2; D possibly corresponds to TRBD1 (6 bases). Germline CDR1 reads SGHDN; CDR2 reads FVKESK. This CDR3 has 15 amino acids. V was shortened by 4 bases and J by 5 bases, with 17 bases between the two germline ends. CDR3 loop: CASSPTSVRGYGYTF. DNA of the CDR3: TGTGCCAGCAGCCCCACGAGCGTAAGGGGGTATGGCTACACCTTC. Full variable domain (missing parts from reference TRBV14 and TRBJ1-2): EAGVTQFPSHSVIEKGQTVTLRCDPISGHDNLYWYRRVMGKEIKFLLHFVKESKQDESGMPNNRFLAERTGGTYSTLKVQPAELEDSGVYFCASSPTSVRGYGYTFGSGTRLTVV.

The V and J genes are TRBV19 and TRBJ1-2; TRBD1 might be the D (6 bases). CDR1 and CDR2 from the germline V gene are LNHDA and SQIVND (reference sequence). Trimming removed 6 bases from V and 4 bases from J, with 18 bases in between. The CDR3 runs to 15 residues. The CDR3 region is CASRSSPGESYGYTF. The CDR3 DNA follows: TGTGCCAGTAGGTCCAGTCCAGGGGAATCCTATGGCTACACCTTC.

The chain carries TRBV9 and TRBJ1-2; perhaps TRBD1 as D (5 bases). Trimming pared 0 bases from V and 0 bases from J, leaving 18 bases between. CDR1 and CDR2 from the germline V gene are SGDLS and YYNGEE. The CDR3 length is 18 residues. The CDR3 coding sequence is TGTGCCAGCAGCGTAGGGGCGTATCTATCGGGGGCTAACTATGGCTACACCTTC. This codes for CASSVGAYLSGANYGYTF.

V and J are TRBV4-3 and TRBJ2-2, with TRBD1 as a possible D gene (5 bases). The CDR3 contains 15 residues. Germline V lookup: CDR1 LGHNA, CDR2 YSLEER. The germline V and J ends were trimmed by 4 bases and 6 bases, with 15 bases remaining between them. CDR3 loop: CASSLRQGVAGELFF. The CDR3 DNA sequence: TGCGCCAGCAGCCTTCGCCAGGGTGTGGCCGGGGAGCTGTTTTTT.

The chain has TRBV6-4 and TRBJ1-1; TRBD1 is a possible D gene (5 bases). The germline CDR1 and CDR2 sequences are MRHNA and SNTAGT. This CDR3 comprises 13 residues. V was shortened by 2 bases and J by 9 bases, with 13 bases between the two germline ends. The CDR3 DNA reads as TGTGCCAGCAGTGACCTTTCCGGGACGAAAGCTTTCTTT. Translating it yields CASSDLSGTKAFF.

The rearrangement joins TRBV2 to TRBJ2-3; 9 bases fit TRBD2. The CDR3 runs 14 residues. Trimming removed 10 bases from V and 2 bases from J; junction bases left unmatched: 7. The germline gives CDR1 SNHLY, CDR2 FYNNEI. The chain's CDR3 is CATDSSGVTDTQYF. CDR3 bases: TGTGCCACCGACTCTAGCGGGGTCACAGATACGCAGTATTTT.

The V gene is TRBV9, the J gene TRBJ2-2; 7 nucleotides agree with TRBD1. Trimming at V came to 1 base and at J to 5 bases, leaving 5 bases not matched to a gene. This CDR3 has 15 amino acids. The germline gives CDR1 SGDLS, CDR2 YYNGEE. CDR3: CASSVWTGTTGELFF. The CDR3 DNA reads TGTGCCAGCAGCGTATGGACAGGCACGACCGGGGAGCTGTTTTTT.

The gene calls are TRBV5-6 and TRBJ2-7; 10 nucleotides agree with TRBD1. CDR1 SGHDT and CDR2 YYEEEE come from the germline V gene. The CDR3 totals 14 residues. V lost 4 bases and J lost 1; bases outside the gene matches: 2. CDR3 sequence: CASSRQGASYEQYF. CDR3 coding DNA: TGTGCCAGCAGCCGACAGGGGGCGTCCTACGAGCAGTACTTC. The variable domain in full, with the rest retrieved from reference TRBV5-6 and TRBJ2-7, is DAGVTQSPTHLIKTRGQQVTLRCSPKSGHDTVSWYQQALGQGPQFIFQYYEEEERQRGNFPDRFSGHQFPNYSSELNVNALLLGDSALYLCASSRQGASYEQYFGPGTRLTVT.

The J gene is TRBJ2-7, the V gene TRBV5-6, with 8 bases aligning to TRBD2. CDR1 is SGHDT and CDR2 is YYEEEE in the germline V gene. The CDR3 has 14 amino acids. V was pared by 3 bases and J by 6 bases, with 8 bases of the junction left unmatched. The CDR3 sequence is CASSSPGLGGEQYF. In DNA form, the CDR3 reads TGTGCCAGCAGCTCTCCGGGACTAGGGGGCGAGCAGTACTTC.

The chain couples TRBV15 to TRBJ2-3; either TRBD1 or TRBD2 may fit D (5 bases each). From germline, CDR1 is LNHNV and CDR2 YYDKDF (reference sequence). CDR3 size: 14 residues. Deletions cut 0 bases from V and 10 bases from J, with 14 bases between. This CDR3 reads CATSRDYLTAAQYF. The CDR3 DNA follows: TGTGCCACCAGCAGAGATTATTTGACAGCGGCGCAGTATTTT.

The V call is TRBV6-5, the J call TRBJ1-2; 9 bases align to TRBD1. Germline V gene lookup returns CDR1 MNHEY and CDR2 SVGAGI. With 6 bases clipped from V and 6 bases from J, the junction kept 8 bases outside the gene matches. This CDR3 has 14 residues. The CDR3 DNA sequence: TGTGCCAGCAGGGGACAGGGAAGGGTTGATGGCTACACCTTC. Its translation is CASRGQGRVDGYTF.

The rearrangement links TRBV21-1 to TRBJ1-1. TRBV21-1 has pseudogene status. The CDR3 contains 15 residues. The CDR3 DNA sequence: TGTGCCCCTTGTACTAGAGCGGTAATGAACACTGAAGCTTTCTTT. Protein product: CAPCTRAVMNTEAFF.

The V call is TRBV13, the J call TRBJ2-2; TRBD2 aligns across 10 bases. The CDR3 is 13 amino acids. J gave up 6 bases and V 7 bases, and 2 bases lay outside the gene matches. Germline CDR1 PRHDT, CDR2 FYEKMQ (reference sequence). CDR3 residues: CASTSGGAGELFF. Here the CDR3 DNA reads TGTGCCAGCACTAGCGGGGGAGCCGGGGAGCTGTTTTTT.

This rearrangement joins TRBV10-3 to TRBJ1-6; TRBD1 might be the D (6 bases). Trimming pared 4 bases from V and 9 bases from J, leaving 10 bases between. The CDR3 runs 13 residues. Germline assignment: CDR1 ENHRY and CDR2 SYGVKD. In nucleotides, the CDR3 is TGTGCCATCAGTGCAGGGGTGGGTTCACCCCTCCACTTT. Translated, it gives CAISAGVGSPLHF.

The CDR3 spells CATSRDVPNLDTQYF. The DNA for the CDR3 is TGTGCCACCAGCAGAGATGTCCCAAACTTAGATACGCAGTATTTT. The genes are TRBV15 and TRBJ2-3, with D unresolved. Trimming left V 0 bases short and J 5 bases short, with 12 bases between. Germline assignment: CDR1 LNHNV and CDR2 YYDKDF (reference sequence). The length of the CDR3 is 15 residues.

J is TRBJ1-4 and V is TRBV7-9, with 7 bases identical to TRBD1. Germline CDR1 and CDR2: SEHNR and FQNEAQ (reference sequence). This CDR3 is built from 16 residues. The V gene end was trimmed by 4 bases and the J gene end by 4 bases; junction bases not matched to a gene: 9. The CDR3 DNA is TGTGCCAGCAGCTCCTCGGGGGGGACAGTTAATGAAAAACTGTTTTTT. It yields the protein CASSSSGGTVNEKLFF.

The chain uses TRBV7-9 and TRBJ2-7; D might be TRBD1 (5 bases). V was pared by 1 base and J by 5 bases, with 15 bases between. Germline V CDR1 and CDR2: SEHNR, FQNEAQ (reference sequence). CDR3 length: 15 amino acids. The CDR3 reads CASSLVIRDGHEQYF. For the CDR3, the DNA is TGTGCCAGCAGCTTAGTCATCAGGGATGGCCACGAGCAGTACTTC.

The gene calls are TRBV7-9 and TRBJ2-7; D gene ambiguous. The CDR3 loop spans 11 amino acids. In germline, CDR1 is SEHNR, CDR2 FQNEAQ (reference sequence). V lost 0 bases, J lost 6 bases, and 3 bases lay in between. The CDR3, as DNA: TGTGCCAGCAGCTTAGCGGCCGAGCAGTACTTC. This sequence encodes CASSLAAEQYF. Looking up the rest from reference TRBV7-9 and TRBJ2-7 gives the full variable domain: DTGVSQNPRHKITKRGQNVTFRCDPISEHNRLYWYRQTLGQGPEFLTYFQNEAQLEKSRLLSDRFSAERPKGSFSTLEIQRTEQGDSAMYLCASSLAAEQYFGPGTRLTVT.

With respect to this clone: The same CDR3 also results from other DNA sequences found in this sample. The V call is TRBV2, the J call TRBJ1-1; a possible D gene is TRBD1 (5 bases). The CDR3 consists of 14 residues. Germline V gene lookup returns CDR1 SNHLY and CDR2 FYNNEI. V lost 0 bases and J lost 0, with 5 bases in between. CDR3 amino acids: CASSEAGVNTEAFF. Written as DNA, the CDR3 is TGTGCCAGCAGTGAAGCGGGGGTGAACACTGAAGCTTTCTTT.

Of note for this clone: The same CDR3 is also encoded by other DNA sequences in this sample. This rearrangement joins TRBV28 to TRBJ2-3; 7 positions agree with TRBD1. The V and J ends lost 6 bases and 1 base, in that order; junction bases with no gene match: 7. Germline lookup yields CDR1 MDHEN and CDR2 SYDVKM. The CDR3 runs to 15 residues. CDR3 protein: CASSNRDSGTDTQYF. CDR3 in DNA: TGTGCCAGCAGCAACAGGGACAGCGGCACAGATACGCAGTATTTT.